Following are 14 T cell receptor beta chains from one sample sequenced in a study of tumor-infiltrating lymphocytes in primary liver carcinoma. Total RNA (approximately 0.5 ug) served as template for TCR beta cDNA synthesis primed by a constant-region primer. TCR beta libraries came from three nested multiplex PCR rounds using slightly modified ARM-PCR. Investigators reported that the first two PCR rounds, at 10 cycles each, used TRBV1-TRBV30 forward primers with a C-beta reverse primer. TCRdb analysed the multiplex PCR reads with MiXCR anew, one entry per CDR3 protein. Among under 45,000 distinct CDR3 sequences listed, 73% were seen once. DNA and RNA were both co-extracted from about 19-30 mg of bulk tissue that had not been sorted. The sample was liver tumor tissue from sampling region 2. The sample's subset: tumor region T2, inferior pole. These receptors all come from a man aged 40-49 years with primary liver carcinoma and hepatitis B virus infection.

J is TRBJ1-1 and V is TRBV30; D remains ambiguous. CDR3 size: 10 residues. Germline-derived CDR1 and CDR2 are GTSNPN and SVGIG (reference sequence). The CDR3 region is CGPRDTEAFF. DNA for the CDR3: TGTGGCCCCCGCGACACTGAAGCTTTCTTT.

This clonotype was seen only a few times. One end of the junction varies from germline; a read error may be responsible. The chain's CDR3 is CSVEHRWRETQYF. The CDR3 bases are TGCAGTGTTGAACACAGGTGGCGAGAGACCCAGTACTTC. The V and J genes are TRBV29-1 and TRBJ2-5; TRBD1 might be the D (5 bases). Germline V gene lookup returns CDR1 SQVTM and CDR2 ANQGSEA. This CDR3 region has 13 residues.

The genes are TRBV5-1 and TRBJ2-1, with a possible D match to TRBD2 (5 bases). The germline V and J ends were trimmed by 3 bases and 6 bases, with 19 bases remaining between them. Germline CDR1 and CDR2: SGHRS and YFSETQ. This CDR3 has 16 residues. The chain's CDR3 is CASSSEGDWPANEQFF. The CDR3 DNA follows: TGCGCCAGCAGCTCCGAGGGTGATTGGCCTGCCAATGAGCAGTTCTTC.

The chain uses TRBV10-3 and TRBJ2-5; the D gene is possibly TRBD1 (5 bases). Germline V gene lookup returns CDR1 ENHRY and CDR2 SYGVKD. The CDR3 contains 13 residues. The CDR3 DNA reads as TGTGTCACAGCCTGTGACAGCCAAGAGACCCAGTACTTC. This sequence encodes CVTACDSQETQYF.

In the case of this clonotype: A junction boundary mismatches the germline segment, possibly from a read error. The chain combines TRBV11-2 with TRBJ2-1; TRBD1 might be the D (6 bases). The CDR3 consists of 17 residues. Germline V gives CDR1 SGHAT, CDR2 FQNNGV. The CDR3 spells CASNLGNRVSSYDEQFF. The CDR3 DNA reads as TGTGCCAGCAACTTAGGTAACAGGGTGAGCTCCTACGATGAGCAGTTCTTC. The variable domain in full, with the rest retrieved from reference TRBV11-2 and TRBJ2-1, is EAGVAQSPRYKIIEKRQSVAFWCNPISGHATLYWYQQILGQGPKLLIQFQNNGVVDDSQLPKDRFSAERLKGVDSTLKIQPAKLEDSAVYLCASNLGNRVSSYDEQFFGPGTRLTVL.

Turning to this clonotype: The junction departs from germline at one end; a sequencing error may be responsible. This rearrangement joins TRBV6-5 to TRBJ2-1, with TRBD2 matching 7 bases. The germline CDR1 and CDR2 sequences are MNHEY and SVGAGI. This CDR3 is built from 15 residues. The CDR3 coding sequence is TGTGCCAGCACTACCTCGGCCGGGGGGTACAGTGAGCAGTTCTTC. Protein product: CASTTSAGGYSEQFF.

Notes on this clonotype: Mismatch with germline at one junction end may stem from a read error. J is TRBJ2-3 and V is TRBV5-5, with TRBD1 identical over 9 bases. Germline CDR1 and CDR2: SGHKS and YYEKEE (reference sequence). The CDR3 sequence is 16 residues long. CDR3 sequence (DNA): TGTGCGAGCAGCTATGGTGACAGGGGGATGGCAGATACGCAGTATTTT. Its translation: CASSYGDRGMADTQYF.

As concerns this clonotype: Without the conserved terminal phenylalanine or tryptophan, this CDR3 likely stems from a read error. The CDR3 loop reads CVSSRITDTQYL. DNA for the CDR3: TGTGTCAGCAGCAGAATTACGGATACGCAGTATTTA. The genes are TRBV6-2 or TRBV6-3 and TRBJ2-3; D is unclear. Germline V gene lookup returns CDR1 MNHEY and CDR2 SVGEGT. CDR3 length: 12 residues.

As regards this clonotype: At one end the junction does not follow the germline gene, possibly because of a read error. This chain uses TRBV11-2 with TRBJ2-7, with 7 bases fitting TRBD1. This CDR3 is built from 16 residues. CDR1 and CDR2 from the germline V gene are SGHAT and FQNNGV. CDR3 region: CDNSLEGGPFDYEQYF. CDR3 DNA: TGTGACAACAGCTTAGAAGGGGGCCCCTTTGACTACGAGCAGTATTTC. Full variable domain (missing parts from reference TRBV11-2 and TRBJ2-7): EAGVAQSPRYKIIEKRQSVAFWCNPISGHATLYWYQQILGQGPKLLIQFQNNGVVDDSQLPKDRFSAERLKGVDSTLKIQPAKLEDSAVYLCDNSLEGGPFDYEQYFGPGTRLTVT.

Comments on this clonotype: Germline is not matched at one junction end, which may reflect a read error. The rearrangement links TRBV5-4 to TRBJ2-2; TRBD2 might be the D (5 bases). This CDR3 is 12 amino acids long. Germline-derived CDR1 and CDR2 are SGHNT and YYREEE (reference sequence). Written as DNA, the CDR3 is TGTGCCAGCAGCTCTGACACCGGGAAGCTGTTTTTT. It yields the protein CASSSDTGKLFF. Filled out from reference TRBV5-4 and TRBJ2-2, the complete variable domain reads ETGVTQSPTHLIKTRGQQVTLRCSSQSGHNTVSWYQQALGQGPQFIFQYYREEENGRGNFPPRFSGLQFPNYSSELNVNALELDDSALYLCASSSDTGKLFFGEGSRLTVL.

Note on this clonotype: An end of the junction does not agree with germline; a read error may underlie this. The V and J genes are TRBV5-4 and TRBJ1-6; no definite D call. From germline, CDR1 is SGHNT and CDR2 YYREEE (reference sequence). The CDR3 is 12 amino acids. The CDR3 nucleotides read TGCGCCAGCAGCCAAGATAATTCACCCCTCCACTTT. Protein sequence: CASSQDNSPLHF.

This clonotype was seen a single time. Mismatch with germline at one junction end may stem from a read error. CDR3 sequence (DNA): TGTGTCAGCAGCTTCCGTGGAGGGCGAATCACCGGGGAGCTGTTTTTT. It translates to CVSSFRGGRITGELFF. The V and J genes are TRBV12-3 or TRBV12-4 and TRBJ2-2; tentatively, D is TRBD2 (6 bases). CDR3 size: 16 residues.

This chain connects TRBV6-1 to TRBJ2-7; D unresolved. Germline-derived CDR1 and CDR2 are MNHNS and SASEGT. The V gene lost 7 bases and the J gene lost 10 bases, with 26 bases spanning the gap. The CDR3 consists of 15 residues. The CDR3 coding sequence is TGTGCCAGCACCCCCCTCGAGACGGCTACTATGAGACAGTACTTC. The encoded protein is CASTPLETATMRQYF.

This clonotype was recorded many times. The chain is built from TRBV28 and TRBJ2-7; TRBD1 matches 8 bases. The V segment lost 9 bases and the J segment 5 bases; nucleotides outside the gene matches: 15. This CDR3 spans 15 amino acids. The germline gives CDR1 MDHEN, CDR2 SYDVKM. CDR3 protein: CASPPPDRVFHEQYF. The CDR3, as DNA: TGTGCCAGTCCGCCACCGGACAGGGTCTTCCACGAGCAGTACTTC.